The next 27 T cell receptor beta chains were all read from a single sample in a study of blood T cell repertoires in COVID-19. Clones were sequenced by immunoSEQ multiplex PCR, and TCRdb holds only the in-frame ones, with some missing. The sample yields 85,000 to 130,000 clones, 70% to 85% seen once. The material sequenced was peripheral blood. The source is a woman aged 55-70 years with acute or convalescent COVID-19.

The V and J genes are TRBV3-1 (or the pseudogene TRBV3-2) and TRBJ2-5, with 9 bases matching TRBD2. Germline trimming cut 0 bases from V and 5 bases from J; bases unmatched to any gene: 22. Germline loops: CDR1 LGHDT, CDR2 YNNKEL (reference sequence). The CDR3 totals 21 residues. The DNA for the CDR3 is TGTGCCAGCAGCCAAGATTTCGGCCGGCGGGGGGGCACGTGGTTCTTGGAGACCCAGTACTTC. It specifies CASSQDFGRRGGTWFLETQYF.

In nucleotides, the CDR3 is TGTGCCACCAGCATAGGGCGCCAGCGGGAGCAGTTCTTC. It is translated as CATSIGRQREQFF. The chain couples TRBV15 to TRBJ2-1, with D possibly being TRBD2 (5 bases). The CDR3 sequence is 13 residues long. V was cut by 4 bases and J by 10 bases, with 14 bases left in between. Germline-derived CDR1 and CDR2 are LNHNV and YYDKDF (reference sequence).

The chain couples TRBV6-5 to TRBJ2-5; D might be TRBD2 (5 bases). CDR3 length: 14 amino acids. V lost 0 bases to trimming and J lost 3 bases, with 8 bases between them. Germline CDR1 is MNHEY and CDR2 is SVGAGI. CDR3 protein: CASSYSDLKETQYF. DNA for the CDR3: TGTGCCAGCAGTTACTCGGACTTAAAAGAGACCCAGTACTTC.

This rearrangement joins TRBV6-2 or TRBV6-3 to TRBJ1-5, with TRBD1 identical over 9 bases. CDR1 is MNHEY, CDR2 SVGEGT, per germline. V was clipped by 4 bases and J by 5 bases; unmatched bases: 6. The CDR3 runs 15 residues. CDR3: CASSWPRDRDQPQHF. The CDR3 nucleotides are TGTGCCAGCAGTTGGCCCCGGGACAGGGATCAGCCCCAGCATTTT.

The CDR3 reads CASRPSQGPLTDTQYF. The CDR3 nucleotides are TGTGCCAGCAGGCCGTCGCAGGGGCCCCTCACAGATACGCAGTATTTT. The chain links TRBV27 to TRBJ2-3, with a possible D match to TRBD1 (6 bases). Looked up from germline, CDR1 is MNHEY and CDR2 is SMNVEV (reference sequence). CDR3 size: 16 residues. The V gene lost 6 bases and the J gene lost 2 bases, with 18 bases spanning the gap.

The rearrangement joins TRBV12-3 or TRBV12-4 to TRBJ1-5, with D unresolved. V lost 2 bases to trimming and J lost 7 bases, with 6 bases between them. CDR3 length: 12 amino acids. CDR3 residues: CASSLSRQPQHF. CDR3 bases: TGTGCCAGCAGTTTATCGAGACAGCCCCAGCATTTT.

This sequence joins TRBV6-6 and TRBJ1-6; TRBD1 might be the D (5 bases). Germline V gives CDR1 MNHNY, CDR2 SVGAGI (reference sequence). V was cut by 7 bases and J by 3 bases, with 16 bases left in between. This CDR3 is 16 amino acids long. The chain's CDR3 is CASIPAQGLYNSPLHF. CDR3 nucleotide sequence: TGTGCCAGCATCCCCGCCCAGGGACTCTATAATTCACCCCTCCACTTT.

This chain uses TRBV23-1 with TRBJ1-4, with 10 bases aligning to TRBD1. TRBV23-1 is placed among ORFs of uncertain function. The CDR3 is 24 amino acids. J was trimmed by 4 bases and V by 0 bases; bases with no gene match: 26. CDR3 coding DNA: TGCGCCAGCAGTCAATCACCGCGGACAGGGGGACCTAATAACAAGAGACCGAGTAATGAAAAACTGTTTTTT. Translating it yields CASSQSPRTGGPNNKRPSNEKLFF.

This sequence joins TRBV7-9 and TRBJ2-7; 7 bases fit TRBD2. CDR1 and CDR2 from the germline V gene are SEHNR and FQNEAQ (reference sequence). Trimming removed 5 bases from V and 11 bases from J; junction bases left unmatched: 9. CDR3 length: 12 amino acids. Here the CDR3 reads CASSDPGLNKYF. As DNA, the CDR3 is TGTGCCAGCAGCGACCCGGGACTAAACAAGTACTTC. The variable domain in full, completed from reference TRBV7-9 and TRBJ2-7, reads DTGVSQNPRHKITKRGQNVTFRCDPISEHNRLYWYRQTLGQGPEFLTYFQNEAQLEKSRLLSDRFSAERPKGSFSTLEIQRTEQGDSAMYLCASSDPGLNKYFGPGTRLTVT.

There are a few counts of this clone. Within the sample, other DNA sequences also encode this same CDR3. The V gene is TRBV5-1, the J gene TRBJ2-2; TRBD1 is a possible D gene (5 bases). Trimming cost V 1 base and J 1 base, with 5 bases left between them. Germline loops: CDR1 SGHRS, CDR2 YFSETQ. This CDR3 region has 14 residues. Here the CDR3 DNA reads TGCGCCAGCAGCTTGCAGGGGAACACCGGGGAGCTGTTTTTT. Protein: CASSLQGNTGELFF.

This chain uses TRBV18 with TRBJ2-1; D unclear. The CDR3 is 13 residues long. The V gene lost 0 bases and the J gene lost 9 bases, with 9 bases spanning the gap. Per germline, CDR1 KGHSH and CDR2 LQKENI. The CDR3 nucleotides are TGTGCCAGCTCACCACCGATCTGGGCTGAGCAGTTCTTC. This encodes CASSPPIWAEQFF. Variable domain in full (rest from reference TRBV18 and TRBJ2-1): NAGVMQNPRHLVRRRGQEARLRCSPMKGHSHVYWYRQLPEEGLKFMVYLQKENIIDESGMPKERFSAEFPKEGPSILRIQQVVRGDSAAYFCASSPPIWAEQFFGPGTRLTVL.

The V gene is TRBV7-9, the J gene TRBJ2-5; the match to TRBD1 covers 8 bases. This CDR3 comprises 15 residues. V was pared by 5 bases and J by 1 base, with 6 bases of the junction left unmatched. Germline V gene lookup returns CDR1 SEHNR and CDR2 FQNEAQ (reference sequence). CDR3 loop: CASSLDRVTQETQYF. In DNA form, the CDR3 reads TGTGCCAGCAGCCTGGACAGGGTGACCCAAGAGACCCAGTACTTC.

Here the CDR3 reads CASSHGAATYEQYF. The CDR3, as DNA: TGTGCCAGCAGCCACGGAGCGGCCACCTACGAGCAGTACTTC. The chain joins TRBV4-2 to TRBJ2-7; TRBD2 might be the D (5 bases). Germline V gene lookup returns CDR1 LGHNA and CDR2 YNFKEQ. This CDR3 is 14 amino acids long. With 3 bases removed from V and 2 bases from J, the gap between germline ends came to 11 bases.

This chain connects TRBV6-5 to TRBJ1-5, with D possibly TRBD1 on 6 matching bases. Trimming took 5 bases from V and 3 from J, leaving 8 bases between them. Germline CDR1 MNHEY, CDR2 SVGAGI. This CDR3 contains 13 residues. The CDR3 here is CASSTGTNQPQHF. The CDR3 DNA reads as TGTGCCAGCAGTACAGGGACCAATCAGCCCCAGCATTTT.

V is TRBV30 and J is TRBJ1-1; D remains ambiguous. CDR3 length: 13 amino acids. V lost 3 bases, J lost 6 bases, and 14 bases lay in between. The germline V gene encodes CDR1 GTSNPN and CDR2 SVGIG (reference sequence). CDR3 nucleotides: TGTGCCTGGAGCGTCCAAGTGGGCCCTGAAGCTTTCTTT. It specifies CAWSVQVGPEAFF.

There are a few counts of this clone. V gene TRBV7-7 combines with J gene TRBJ1-3; D is possibly TRBD1 (6 bases). From germline, CDR1 is SSHAT and CDR2 FNYEAQ (reference sequence). V dropped 4 bases and J dropped 0 bases, with 10 bases sitting between them. The CDR3 covers 15 residues. The CDR3, as DNA: TGTGCCAGCAGCTCGGAGGACAGCTCTGGAAACACCATATATTTT. Its translation: CASSSEDSSGNTIYF.

This clone showed up just a few times. The chain carries TRBV19 and TRBJ1-1; 10 bases are shared with TRBD1. The CDR3 is made up of 14 amino acids. V trimming: 3 bases; J trimming: 7 bases; junction bases outside the gene matches: 5. In germline, CDR1 is LNHDA, CDR2 SQIVND (reference sequence). CDR3 sequence (DNA): TGTGCCAGTAGTATGGCCTGGGACAGGGGTGAAGCTTTCTTT. This codes for CASSMAWDRGEAFF.

The V and J genes are TRBV10-3 and TRBJ1-5; 10 bases fit TRBD1. Trimming took 0 bases from V and 7 from J; bases not matched to a gene: 3. The length of the CDR3 is 15 residues. Germline-derived CDR1 and CDR2 are ENHRY and SYGVKD. CDR3 loop: CAISESGTGEQPQHF. The CDR3 DNA reads TGTGCCATCAGTGAGTCAGGGACAGGGGAGCAGCCCCAGCATTTT.

The chain carries TRBV5-1 and TRBJ2-2, with 11 nucleotides matching TRBD2. The CDR3 loop spans 17 amino acids. The V gene end was trimmed by 3 bases and the J gene end by 3 bases; junction bases not matched to a gene: 7. The germline CDR1 and CDR2 sequences are SGHRS and YFSETQ. The CDR3: CASSSAELAGDTGELFF. CDR3 sequence (DNA): TGCGCCAGCAGCTCGGCGGAACTAGCGGGAGACACCGGGGAGCTGTTTTTT.

The chain recombines TRBV4-1 with TRBJ2-7; TRBD2 matches 11 bases. The CDR3 is made up of 15 amino acids. Germline CDR1 and CDR2: MGHRA and YSYEKL. The ends lost 3 bases at V and 3 bases at J; junction bases unmatched: 4. The CDR3 loop reads CASSHGTSGLYEQYF. The CDR3 DNA reads as TGCGCCAGCAGCCACGGGACTAGCGGCCTCTACGAGCAGTACTTC.

This clone was found once. The V call is TRBV28, the J call TRBJ1-1; TRBD1 agrees at 10 bases. The CDR3 runs 16 residues. With V trimmed by 4 bases and J by 8 bases, 13 bases remained unmatched. From germline, CDR1 is MDHEN and CDR2 SYDVKM. In DNA form, the CDR3 reads TGTGCCAGCAGTTCCTATGGGGACAGGGGCCGGATCGAAGCTTTCTTT. This translates into CASSSYGDRGRIEAFF.

The rearrangement uses TRBV19 and TRBJ2-1; weak D call: TRBD1 (6 bases). The CDR3 extends over 15 amino acids. Germline V gene lookup returns CDR1 LNHDA and CDR2 SQIVND (reference sequence). The germline V and J ends were trimmed by 7 bases and 8 bases, with 21 bases remaining between them. CDR3 residues: CASTQSRAPGDEQFF. CDR3 DNA sequence: TGTGCCAGTACCCAAAGTAGAGCTCCAGGGGATGAGCAGTTCTTC.

This chain links TRBV6-5 with TRBJ2-5; 7 bases align to TRBD1. The germline CDR1 and CDR2 sequences are MNHEY and SVGAGI. This CDR3 has 15 residues. Trimming cost V 7 bases and J 5 bases; bases outside gene matches: 13. DNA for the CDR3: TGTGCCAGCACCCTAACGACAGGGTTTTGGGAGACCCAGTACTTC. Its protein is CASTLTTGFWETQYF.

V and J are TRBV28 and TRBJ2-7; 7 bases map to TRBD1. Germline CDR1 is MDHEN and CDR2 is SYDVKM. V lost 1 base, J lost 0 bases, and 0 bases stayed unmatched. The length of the CDR3 is 14 residues. The CDR3 coding sequence is TGTGCCAGCAGTTTATCAGGGGGCTCCTACGAGCAGTACTTC. It translates to CASSLSGGSYEQYF.

The rearrangement joins TRBV28 to TRBJ2-1, with D possibly matching TRBD2 (6 bases). The CDR3 covers 16 residues. Germline V gives CDR1 MDHEN, CDR2 SYDVKM. The V end lost 6 bases, the J end lost 3 bases, and 18 bases lay between the germline ends. CDR3 nucleotides: TGTGCCAGCAGACACCTTAGCGGATCCAACTACAATGAGCAGTTCTTC. Amino acids: CASRHLSGSNYNEQFF.

The gene calls are TRBV2 and TRBJ1-5; 9 positions agree with TRBD1. The CDR3 consists of 13 residues. After removal of 7 bases from V and 9 bases from J, the junction contained 7 bases not matched to a gene. Germline V lookup: CDR1 SNHLY, CDR2 FYNNEI. CDR3 in amino acids: CASTGGQGRPQHF. CDR3 DNA sequence: TGTGCCAGCACTGGGGGACAGGGTCGGCCCCAGCATTTT.

This clone was counted between two and nine times. The chain carries TRBV19 and TRBJ2-7; TRBD1 aligns across 9 bases. Germline CDR1 is LNHDA and CDR2 is SQIVND (reference sequence). Trimming took 3 bases from V and 3 from J; bases not matched to a gene: 6. The CDR3 length is 15 residues. The CDR3 DNA is TGTGCCAGTAGTATCAGAGGGACAGGGAACTACGAGCAGTACTTC. This gives the protein CASSIRGTGNYEQYF.